The 20 T cell receptor beta chains below all came from one sample that was sequenced in a study of blood T cell repertoires in COVID-19. TCRdb's copy holds only in-frame clones and misses some; the assay was immunoSEQ multiplex PCR. The table lists around 71,000 clones, more than 75% of them singletons, with 25% to 30% in the top ten. The sample comprised peripheral blood. The receptors were sampled from a woman older than 75 with active or convalescent COVID-19.

This chain uses TRBV2 with TRBJ1-1; no firm D call. Germline V gene data show CDR1 as SNHLY and CDR2 as FYNNEI. V lost 5 bases to trimming and J lost 3 bases, with 10 bases between them. This CDR3 comprises 13 residues. The CDR3 loop reads CASSYSRDTEAFF. CDR3 nucleotides: TGTGCCAGCAGTTATTCGAGGGACACTGAAGCTTTCTTT.

The chain has TRBV7-9 and TRBJ1-1; the D is unclear. Germline loops: CDR1 SEHNR, CDR2 FQNEAQ (reference sequence). The ends were cut back, 6 bases at V and 0 bases at J, with 11 bases in the middle. The CDR3 runs to 14 residues. In DNA form, the CDR3 reads TGTGCCAGCAGGGCCGGGGAATTGAACACTGAAGCTTTCTTT. This translates into CASRAGELNTEAFF.

The genes are TRBV9 and TRBJ2-2, with 7 bases that match TRBD2. With V trimmed by 0 bases and J by 3 bases, 2 bases remained unmatched. In germline, CDR1 is SGDLS, CDR2 YYNGEE. This CDR3 contains 15 residues. The CDR3: CASSVGGLHTGELFF. The CDR3 DNA sequence: TGTGCCAGCAGCGTAGGGGGACTACACACCGGGGAGCTGTTTTTT.

The chain couples TRBV7-3 to TRBJ1-2, with D maybe TRBD1 (5 bases). The germline gives CDR1 SGHTA, CDR2 FQGTGA. The CDR3 sequence is 13 residues long. The V end was cut by 5 bases, the J end by 8 bases, with 15 bases between. The CDR3 DNA reads TGTGCCAGCAGCCCTGGGGGAGCGGGGGGCTACACCTTC. Its protein product is CASSPGGAGGYTF.

The table lists this clone with a count of one. The rearrangement uses TRBV10-3 and TRBJ2-1, with D possibly being TRBD1 (5 bases). The CDR3 has 13 residues. Per the germline V gene, CDR1 is ENHRY and CDR2 is SYGVKD. With 7 bases removed from V and 2 bases from J, the gap between germline ends came to 9 bases. Here the CDR3 reads CAIKTETYNEQFF. The CDR3 DNA follows: TGTGCCATCAAGACAGAAACCTACAATGAGCAGTTCTTC.

The chain joins TRBV5-1 to TRBJ1-1, with 9 bases matching TRBD1. The trim removed 7 bases at V and 0 bases at J, leaving 1 base unmatched. The germline CDR1 and CDR2 sequences are SGHRS and YFSETQ. The CDR3 is 13 residues long. CDR3 region: CASGDRVNTEAFF. CDR3 nucleotide sequence: TGCGCCAGCGGGGACAGGGTGAACACTGAAGCTTTCTTT.

This clone was picked up a small number of times. The V gene is TRBV4-3, the J gene TRBJ2-7, with D perhaps TRBD2 (5 bases). This CDR3 contains 15 residues. With 0 bases removed from V and 4 bases from J, the gap between germline ends came to 13 bases. CDR1 and CDR2 (germline): LGHNA, YSLEER. The CDR3 DNA reads TGCGCCAGCAGCCAAGATTTGACGGGGTCTTACGAGCAGTACTTC. Translation gives CASSQDLTGSYEQYF.

J is TRBJ1-1 and V is TRBV6-6; a possible D gene is TRBD1 (5 bases). From germline, CDR1 is MNHNY and CDR2 SVGAGI (reference sequence). The CDR3 loop spans 13 amino acids. Trimming took 6 bases from V and 3 from J, leaving 11 bases between them. CDR3 bases: TGTGCCAGCAGGTGGGACTGGGACACTGAAGCTTTCTTT. Encoded protein: CASRWDWDTEAFF.

The chain is built from TRBV15 and TRBJ1-3; 8 bases are shared with TRBD1. This CDR3 spans 17 amino acids. Germline trimming cut 3 bases from V and 0 bases from J; bases unmatched to any gene: 7. CDR1 is LNHNV and CDR2 is YYDKDF in the germline V gene (reference sequence). CDR3 protein: CATSRTSGGRSGNTIYF. In DNA form, the CDR3 reads TGTGCCACCAGCAGGACATCAGGGGGCCGCTCTGGAAACACCATATATTTT. The full variable domain, its missing parts supplied by reference TRBV15 and TRBJ1-3, is DAMVIQNPRYQVTQFGKPVTLSCSQTLNHNVMYWYQQKSSQAPKLLFHYYDKDFNNEADTPDNFQSRRPNTSFCFLDIRSPGLGDTAMYLCATSRTSGGRSGNTIYFGEGSWLTVV.

The chain is built from TRBV4-3 and TRBJ1-5; D is ambiguous. CDR1 is LGHNA, CDR2 YSLEER, per germline. V was pared by 0 bases and J by 9 bases, with 15 bases between. There are 15 residues in the CDR3. CDR3: CASSQDPGGDGPQHF. The CDR3 DNA is TGCGCCAGCAGCCAAGACCCGGGTGGCGACGGGCCCCAGCATTTT.

The chain combines TRBV5-4 with TRBJ2-3; possibly TRBD2 for D (6 bases). CDR3 size: 16 residues. The ends were cut back, 2 bases at V and 0 bases at J, with 13 bases in the middle. The germline CDR1 and CDR2 sequences are SGHNT and YYREEE (reference sequence). CDR3 protein: CASSFAGLASTDTQYF. The CDR3 bases are TGTGCCAGCAGCTTTGCGGGTCTAGCGAGCACAGATACGCAGTATTTT.

The CDR3 sequence: CASSHQDRPNTEAFF. CDR3 in DNA: TGCGCCAGCAGCCATCAGGACAGGCCGAACACTGAAGCTTTCTTT. This chain links TRBV4-3 with TRBJ1-1, with TRBD1 identical over 7 bases. CDR3 length: 15 amino acids. Per germline, CDR1 LGHNA and CDR2 YSLEER. Unmatched junction bases numbered 5, after V lost 3 bases and J lost 1 base.

The chain uses TRBV7-2 and TRBJ1-2, with D hard to call. This CDR3 region has 14 residues. Trimming pared 3 bases from V and 2 bases from J, leaving 10 bases between. The germline V gene has CDR1 SGHTA and CDR2 FQGNSA. This CDR3 is CASSFSTENYGYTF. The CDR3 bases are TGTGCCAGCAGCTTCTCGACTGAGAACTATGGCTACACCTTC.

The chain joins TRBV5-1 to TRBJ2-4; D may be TRBD2 (6 bases). Deletions cut 0 bases from V and 0 bases from J, with 16 bases between. CDR1 and CDR2 from the germline V gene are SGHRS and YFSETQ. CDR3 length: 18 amino acids. The CDR3 sequence: CASSLAVSGPGAKNIQYF. CDR3 nucleotide sequence: TGCGCCAGCAGCTTGGCCGTTAGCGGTCCGGGAGCCAAAAACATTCAGTACTTC.

The chain carries TRBV6-6 and TRBJ2-5; possibly TRBD1 for D (7 bases). The CDR3 totals 12 residues. Germline-derived CDR1 and CDR2 are MNHNY and SVGAGI (reference sequence). V lost 6 bases to trimming and J lost 5 bases, with 10 bases between them. This CDR3 reads CASSQGGETQYF. The DNA of the CDR3 is TGTGCCAGCAGCCAGGGGGGCGAGACCCAGTACTTC.

The rearrangement joins TRBV5-5 to TRBJ2-1, with 8 bases aligning to TRBD1. The CDR3 is 15 residues long. With 0 bases clipped from V and 4 bases from J, the junction kept 3 bases outside the gene matches. CDR1 SGHKS and CDR2 YYEKEE come from the germline V gene (reference sequence). The CDR3: CASSLDWTGYNEQFF. The CDR3 coding sequence is TGTGCCAGCAGCTTGGACTGGACAGGGTACAATGAGCAGTTCTTC.

The CDR3 spells CATGPGGHGTDTQYF. In DNA form, the CDR3 reads TGTGCCACCGGGCCGGGGGGCCATGGCACAGATACGCAGTATTTT. The chain uses TRBV7-9 and TRBJ2-3, with a possible D match to TRBD2 (7 bases). V was pared by 10 bases and J by 1 base, with 18 bases between. CDR1 is SEHNR, CDR2 FQNEAQ, per germline (reference sequence). The CDR3 runs to 15 residues.

This sequence joins TRBV21-1 and TRBJ2-3; the D segment call TRBD2 is taken from the table without a DNA check. TRBV21-1 is a pseudogene. This CDR3 has 18 amino acids. The CDR3 sequence: CASSNLLAGALGTDTQYF. CDR3 nucleotide sequence: TGTGCCAGCAGCAATTTGCTAGCGGGGGCCTTAGGGACAGATACGCAGTATTTT.

V usage is TRBV7-2 and J usage is TRBJ2-2, with 7 positions matching TRBD2. CDR3 size: 15 residues. CDR1 and CDR2 from the germline V gene are SGHTA and FQGNSA. V was pared by 2 bases and J by 2 bases, with 2 bases of the junction left unmatched. CDR3 region: CASSLIAGNTGELFF. In DNA, the CDR3 is TGTGCCAGCAGCTTAATAGCGGGCAACACCGGGGAGCTGTTTTTT.

The chain employs TRBV19 and TRBJ2-5; the match to TRBD2 covers 11 bases. This CDR3 comprises 15 residues. Germline V CDR1 and CDR2: LNHDA, SQIVND (reference sequence). After removal of 0 bases from V and 9 bases from J, the junction contained 6 bases not matched to a gene. This chain's CDR3 is CASSIDGTSGGAQYF. CDR3 in DNA: TGTGCCAGTAGTATAGACGGGACTAGCGGTGGAGCCCAGTACTTC.